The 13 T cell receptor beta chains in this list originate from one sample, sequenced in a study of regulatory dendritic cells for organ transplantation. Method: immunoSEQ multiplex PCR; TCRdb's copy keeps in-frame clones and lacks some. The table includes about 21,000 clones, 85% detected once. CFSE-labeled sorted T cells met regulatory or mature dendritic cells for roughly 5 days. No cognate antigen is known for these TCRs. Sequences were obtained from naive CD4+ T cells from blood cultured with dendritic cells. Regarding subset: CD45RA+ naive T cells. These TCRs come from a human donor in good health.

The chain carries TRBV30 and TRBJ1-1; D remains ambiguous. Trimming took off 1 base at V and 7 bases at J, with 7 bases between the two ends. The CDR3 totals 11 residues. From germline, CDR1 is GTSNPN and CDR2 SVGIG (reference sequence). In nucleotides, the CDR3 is TGTGCCTGGAGTGCAAGGCTTGAAGCTTTCTTT. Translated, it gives CAWSARLEAFF.

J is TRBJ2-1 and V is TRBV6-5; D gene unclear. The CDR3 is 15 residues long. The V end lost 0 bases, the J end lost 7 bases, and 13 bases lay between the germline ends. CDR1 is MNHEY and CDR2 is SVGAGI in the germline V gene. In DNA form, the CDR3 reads TGTGCCAGCAGTTACTCTGACCGTCCGACGAATGAGCAGTTCTTC. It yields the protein CASSYSDRPTNEQFF.

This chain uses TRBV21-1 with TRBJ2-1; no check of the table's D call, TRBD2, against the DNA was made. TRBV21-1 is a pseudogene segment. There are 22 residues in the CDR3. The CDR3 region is CASSKDQETGTSGAITYNEQFF. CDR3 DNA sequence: TGTGCCAGCAGCAAAGACCAAGAAACGGGGACTAGCGGGGCGATCACCTACAATGAGCAGTTCTTC.

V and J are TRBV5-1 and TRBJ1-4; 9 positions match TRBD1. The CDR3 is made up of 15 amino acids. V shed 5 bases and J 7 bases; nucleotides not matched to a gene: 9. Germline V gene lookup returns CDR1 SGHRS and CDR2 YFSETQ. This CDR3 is CASRNQQGASEKLFF. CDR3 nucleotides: TGCGCCAGCAGGAACCAACAGGGGGCAAGTGAAAAACTGTTTTTT.

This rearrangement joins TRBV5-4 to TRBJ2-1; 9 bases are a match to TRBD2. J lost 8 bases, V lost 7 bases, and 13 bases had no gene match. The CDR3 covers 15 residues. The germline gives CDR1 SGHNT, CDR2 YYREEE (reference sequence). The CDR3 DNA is TGTGCCAGCGGGCCCTTAGCGGGAGTAACCCATGAGCAGTTCTTC. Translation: CASGPLAGVTHEQFF. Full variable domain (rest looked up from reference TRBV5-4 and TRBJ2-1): ETGVTQSPTHLIKTRGQQVTLRCSSQSGHNTVSWYQQALGQGPQFIFQYYREEENGRGNFPPRFSGLQFPNYSSELNVNALELDDSALYLCASGPLAGVTHEQFFGPGTRLTVL.

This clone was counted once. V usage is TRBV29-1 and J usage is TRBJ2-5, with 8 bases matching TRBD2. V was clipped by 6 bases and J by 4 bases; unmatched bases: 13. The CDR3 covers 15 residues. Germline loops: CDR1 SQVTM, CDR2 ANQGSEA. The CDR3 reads CSVDSPGLVGETQYF. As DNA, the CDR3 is TGCAGCGTGGACAGCCCGGGACTAGTGGGAGAGACCCAGTACTTC.

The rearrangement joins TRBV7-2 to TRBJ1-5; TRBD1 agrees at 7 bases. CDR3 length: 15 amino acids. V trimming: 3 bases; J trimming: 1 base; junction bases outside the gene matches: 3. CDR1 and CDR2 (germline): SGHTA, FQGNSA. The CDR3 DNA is TGTGCCAGCAGCTTTCAGGGGGAGAGCAATCAGCCCCAGCATTTT. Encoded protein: CASSFQGESNQPQHF.

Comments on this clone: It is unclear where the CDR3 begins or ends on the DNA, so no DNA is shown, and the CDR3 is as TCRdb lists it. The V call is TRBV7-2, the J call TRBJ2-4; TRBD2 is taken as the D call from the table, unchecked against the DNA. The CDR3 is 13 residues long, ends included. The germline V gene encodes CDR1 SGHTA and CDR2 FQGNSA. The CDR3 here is CASSYVGLGNKYF.

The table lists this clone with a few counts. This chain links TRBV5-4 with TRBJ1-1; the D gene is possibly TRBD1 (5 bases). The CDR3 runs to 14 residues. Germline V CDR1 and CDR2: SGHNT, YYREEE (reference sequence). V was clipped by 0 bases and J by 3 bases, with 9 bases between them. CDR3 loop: CASSLVGVDTEAFF. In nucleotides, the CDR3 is TGTGCCAGCAGCTTGGTAGGGGTGGACACTGAAGCTTTCTTT.

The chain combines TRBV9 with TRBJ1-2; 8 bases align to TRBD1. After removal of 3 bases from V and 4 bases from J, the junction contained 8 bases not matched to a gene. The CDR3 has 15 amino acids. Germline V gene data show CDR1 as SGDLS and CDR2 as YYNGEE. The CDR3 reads CASSALQGVGYGYTF. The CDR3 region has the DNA TGTGCCAGCAGCGCCCTACAGGGGGTAGGCTATGGCTACACCTTC.

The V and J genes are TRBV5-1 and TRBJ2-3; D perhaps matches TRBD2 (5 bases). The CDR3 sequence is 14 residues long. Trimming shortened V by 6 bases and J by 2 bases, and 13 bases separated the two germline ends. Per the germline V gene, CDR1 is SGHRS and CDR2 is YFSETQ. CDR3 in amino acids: CASMEVSFTDTQYF. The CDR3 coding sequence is TGCGCCAGCATGGAGGTGTCCTTCACAGATACGCAGTATTTT.

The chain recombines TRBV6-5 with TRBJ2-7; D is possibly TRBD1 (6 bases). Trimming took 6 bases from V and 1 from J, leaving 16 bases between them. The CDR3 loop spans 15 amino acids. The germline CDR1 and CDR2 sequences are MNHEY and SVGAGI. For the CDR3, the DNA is TGTGCCAGCAGCCGGACAGTTATGCCATCCTACGAGCAGTACTTC. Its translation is CASSRTVMPSYEQYF.

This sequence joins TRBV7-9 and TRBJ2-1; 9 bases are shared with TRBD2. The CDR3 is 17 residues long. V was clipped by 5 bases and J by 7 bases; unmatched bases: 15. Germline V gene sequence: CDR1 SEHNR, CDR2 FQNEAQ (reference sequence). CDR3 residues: CASSQLFIAGVGNEQFF. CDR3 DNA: TGTGCCAGCAGCCAGCTTTTTATAGCGGGAGTTGGAAATGAGCAGTTCTTC.